This paragraph reports one T cell receptor (beta chain). CDR3 size: 13 residues. CDR1 and CDR2 from the germline V gene are KGHSH and LQKENI. J was trimmed by 2 bases and V by 6 bases; bases with no gene match: 4. The repertoire was sequenced with immunoSEQ multiplex PCR; TCRdb's copy has only in-frame clones and lacks some. In the table there are almost 350,000 clones, roughly 90% of which are singletons. These data originate in a study of blood T cell repertoires in COVID-19. Sequenced sample: PBMCs or T cells enriched from blood (not recorded which). V and J are TRBV18 and TRBJ2-7; 7 nucleotides line up with TRBD1. The clonotype originates from a woman aged 30 to 39 who had been exposed to COVID-19. The CDR3 reads CASSSTGPYEQYF. Written as DNA, the CDR3 is TGTGCCAGCTCCTCGACAGGGCCCTACGAGCAGTACTTC.